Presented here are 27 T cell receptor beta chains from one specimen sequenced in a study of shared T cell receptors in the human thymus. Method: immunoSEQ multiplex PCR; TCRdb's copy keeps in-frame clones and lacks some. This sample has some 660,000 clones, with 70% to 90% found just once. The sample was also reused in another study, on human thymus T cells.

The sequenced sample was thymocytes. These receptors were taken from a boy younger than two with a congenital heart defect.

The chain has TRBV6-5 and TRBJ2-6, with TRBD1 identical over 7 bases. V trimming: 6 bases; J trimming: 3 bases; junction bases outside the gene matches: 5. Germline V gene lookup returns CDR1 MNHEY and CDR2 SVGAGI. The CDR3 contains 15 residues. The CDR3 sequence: CASRLQGNGANVLTF. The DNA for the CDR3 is TGTGCCAGCAGACTACAGGGGAATGGGGCCAACGTCCTGACTTTC.

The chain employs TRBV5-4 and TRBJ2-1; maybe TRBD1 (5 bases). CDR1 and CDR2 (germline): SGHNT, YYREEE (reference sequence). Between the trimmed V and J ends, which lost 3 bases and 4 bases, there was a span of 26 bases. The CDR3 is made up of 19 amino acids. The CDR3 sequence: CASSSSPIPRQGHYNEQFF. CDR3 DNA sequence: TGTGCCAGCAGCTCCTCACCCATCCCCAGGCAGGGTCATTACAATGAGCAGTTCTTC.

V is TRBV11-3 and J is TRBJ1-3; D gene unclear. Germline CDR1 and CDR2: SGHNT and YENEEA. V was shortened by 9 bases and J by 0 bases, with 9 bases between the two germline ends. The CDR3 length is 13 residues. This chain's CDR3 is CARAPDSGNTIYF. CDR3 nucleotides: TGTGCCAGAGCGCCGGACTCTGGAAACACCATATATTTT.

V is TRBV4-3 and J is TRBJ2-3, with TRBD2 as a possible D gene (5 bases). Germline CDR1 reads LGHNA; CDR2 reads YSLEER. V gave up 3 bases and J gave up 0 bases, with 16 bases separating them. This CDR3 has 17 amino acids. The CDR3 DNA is TGCGCCAGCAGCCAGGACTTCGGGCGATCTAGCACAGATACGCAGTATTTT. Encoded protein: CASSQDFGRSSTDTQYF.

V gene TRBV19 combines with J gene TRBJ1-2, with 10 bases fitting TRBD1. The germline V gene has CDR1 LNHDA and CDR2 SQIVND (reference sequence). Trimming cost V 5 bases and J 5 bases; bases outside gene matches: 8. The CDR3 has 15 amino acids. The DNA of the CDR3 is TGTGCCAGTAGTTCCCGGGACAGGGGACTTTATGGCTACACCTTC. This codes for CASSSRDRGLYGYTF.

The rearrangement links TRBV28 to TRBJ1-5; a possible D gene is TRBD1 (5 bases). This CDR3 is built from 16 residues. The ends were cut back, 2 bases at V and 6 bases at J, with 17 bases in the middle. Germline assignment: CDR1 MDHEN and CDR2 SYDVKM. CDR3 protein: CASSLKGAAVAQPQHF. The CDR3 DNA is TGTGCCAGCAGTTTAAAAGGGGCAGCAGTTGCTCAGCCCCAGCATTTT.

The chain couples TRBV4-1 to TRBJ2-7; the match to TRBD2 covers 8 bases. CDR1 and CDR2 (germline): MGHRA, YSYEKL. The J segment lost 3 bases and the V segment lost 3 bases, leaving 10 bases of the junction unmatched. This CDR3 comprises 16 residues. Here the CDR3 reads CASSQGPGLENYEQYF. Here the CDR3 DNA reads TGCGCCAGCAGCCAGGGTCCGGGACTAGAAAACTACGAGCAGTACTTC.

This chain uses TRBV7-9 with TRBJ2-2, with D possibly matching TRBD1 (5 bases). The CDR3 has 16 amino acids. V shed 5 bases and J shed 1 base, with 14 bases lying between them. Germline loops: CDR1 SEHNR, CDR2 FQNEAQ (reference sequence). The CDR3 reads CASSPSETVNTGELFF. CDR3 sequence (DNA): TGTGCCAGCAGCCCAAGCGAGACAGTGAACACCGGGGAGCTGTTTTTT.

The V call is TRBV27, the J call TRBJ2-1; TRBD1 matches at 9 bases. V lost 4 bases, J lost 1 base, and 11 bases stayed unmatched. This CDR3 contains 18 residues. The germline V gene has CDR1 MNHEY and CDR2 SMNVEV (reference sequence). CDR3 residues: CASSSCTGTGRSYNEQFF. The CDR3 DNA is TGTGCCAGCAGTTCCTGTACCGGGACAGGGCGTTCCTACAATGAGCAGTTCTTC.

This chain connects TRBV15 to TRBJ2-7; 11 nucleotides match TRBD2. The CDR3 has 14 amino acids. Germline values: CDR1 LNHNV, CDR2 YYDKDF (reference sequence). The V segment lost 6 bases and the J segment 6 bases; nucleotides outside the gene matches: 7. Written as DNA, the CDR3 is TGTGCCACCAGGAAGACTAGCGGGATCGGCGAGCAGTACTTC. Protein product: CATRKTSGIGEQYF.

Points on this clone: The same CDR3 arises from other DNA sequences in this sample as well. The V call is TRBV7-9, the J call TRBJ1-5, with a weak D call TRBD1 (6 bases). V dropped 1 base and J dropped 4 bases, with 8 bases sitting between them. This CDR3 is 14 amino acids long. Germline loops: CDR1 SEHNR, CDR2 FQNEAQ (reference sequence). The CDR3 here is CASSLGQGNQPQHF. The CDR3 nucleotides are TGTGCCAGCAGCTTAGGTCAGGGGAATCAGCCCCAGCATTTT.

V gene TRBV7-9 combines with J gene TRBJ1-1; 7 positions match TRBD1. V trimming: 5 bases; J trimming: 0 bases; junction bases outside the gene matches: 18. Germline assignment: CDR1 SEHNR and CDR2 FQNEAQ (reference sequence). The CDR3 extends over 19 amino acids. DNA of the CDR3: TGTGCCAGCAGCCCAGCCGACACCCGGACAGGTTCGATGAACACTGAAGCTTTCTTT. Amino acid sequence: CASSPADTRTGSMNTEAFF.

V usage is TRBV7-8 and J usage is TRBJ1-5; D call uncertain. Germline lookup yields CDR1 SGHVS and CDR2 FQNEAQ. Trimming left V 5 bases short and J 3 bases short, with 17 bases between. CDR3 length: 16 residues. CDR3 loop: CASSDAAGRHNQPQHF. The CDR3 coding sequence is TGTGCCAGCAGCGACGCCGCCGGCAGACACAATCAGCCCCAGCATTTT.

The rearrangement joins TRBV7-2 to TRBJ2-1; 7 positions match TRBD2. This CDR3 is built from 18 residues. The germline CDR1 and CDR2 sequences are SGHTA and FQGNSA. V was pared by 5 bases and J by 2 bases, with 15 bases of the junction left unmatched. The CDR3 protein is CASSPSLWEGDPYNEQFF. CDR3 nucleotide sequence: TGTGCCAGCAGCCCGTCCCTGTGGGAGGGAGACCCCTACAATGAGCAGTTCTTC.

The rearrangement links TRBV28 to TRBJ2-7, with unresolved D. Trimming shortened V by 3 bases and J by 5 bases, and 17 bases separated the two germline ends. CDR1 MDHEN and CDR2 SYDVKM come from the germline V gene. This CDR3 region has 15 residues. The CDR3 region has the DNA TGTGCCAGCAGTTTCTTGAGGAGAGGCCCCGACGAGCAGTACTTC. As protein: CASSFLRRGPDEQYF.

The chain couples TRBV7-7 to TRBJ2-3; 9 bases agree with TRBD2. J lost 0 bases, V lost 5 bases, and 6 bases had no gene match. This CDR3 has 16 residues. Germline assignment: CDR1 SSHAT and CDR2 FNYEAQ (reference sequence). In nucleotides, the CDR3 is TGTGCCAGCAGCAACGCTAGCGGGGCTAGCACAGATACGCAGTATTTT. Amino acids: CASSNASGASTDTQYF.

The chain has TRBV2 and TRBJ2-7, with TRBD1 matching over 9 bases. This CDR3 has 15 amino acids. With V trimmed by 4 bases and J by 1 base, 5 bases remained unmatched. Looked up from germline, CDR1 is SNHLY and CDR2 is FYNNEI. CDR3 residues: CASSGRDRVSYEQYF. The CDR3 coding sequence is TGTGCCAGCAGTGGCCGGGACAGGGTATCCTACGAGCAGTACTTC.

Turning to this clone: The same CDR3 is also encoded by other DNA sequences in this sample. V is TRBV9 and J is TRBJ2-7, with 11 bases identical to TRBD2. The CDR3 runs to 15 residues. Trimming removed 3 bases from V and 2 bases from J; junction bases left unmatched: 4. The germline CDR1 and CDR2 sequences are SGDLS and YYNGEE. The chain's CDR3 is CASSAGTSGTYEQYF. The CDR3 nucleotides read TGTGCCAGCAGCGCCGGGACTAGCGGAACCTACGAGCAGTACTTC.

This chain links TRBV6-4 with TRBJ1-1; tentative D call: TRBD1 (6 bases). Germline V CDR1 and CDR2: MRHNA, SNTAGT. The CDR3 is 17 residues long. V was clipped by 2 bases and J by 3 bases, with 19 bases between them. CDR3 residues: CASSDRDCRGMDTEAFF. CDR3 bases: TGTGCCAGCAGTGACCGCGATTGTAGGGGGATGGACACTGAAGCTTTCTTT.

CDR3 residues: CASSFEQGATEAFF. The CDR3, as DNA: TGTGCCAGCAGCTTTGAACAGGGTGCGACTGAAGCTTTCTTT. The V and J genes are TRBV7-8 and TRBJ1-1, with TRBD1 as a possible D gene (6 bases). V was cut by 3 bases and J by 5 bases, with 13 bases left in between. The CDR3 covers 14 residues. The germline V gene encodes CDR1 SGHVS and CDR2 FQNEAQ.

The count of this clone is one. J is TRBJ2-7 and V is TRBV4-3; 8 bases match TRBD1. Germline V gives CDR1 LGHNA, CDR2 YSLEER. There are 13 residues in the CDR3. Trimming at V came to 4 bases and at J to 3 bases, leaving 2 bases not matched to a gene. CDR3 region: CASSRTGRYEQYF. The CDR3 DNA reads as TGCGCCAGCAGCCGGACAGGGCGCTACGAGCAGTACTTC.

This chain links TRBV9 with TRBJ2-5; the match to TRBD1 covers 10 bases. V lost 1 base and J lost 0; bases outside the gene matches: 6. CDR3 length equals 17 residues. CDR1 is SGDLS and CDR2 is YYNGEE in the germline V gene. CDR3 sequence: CASSVLDRGGHQETQYF. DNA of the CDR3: TGTGCCAGCAGCGTATTGGACAGGGGGGGACACCAAGAGACCCAGTACTTC.

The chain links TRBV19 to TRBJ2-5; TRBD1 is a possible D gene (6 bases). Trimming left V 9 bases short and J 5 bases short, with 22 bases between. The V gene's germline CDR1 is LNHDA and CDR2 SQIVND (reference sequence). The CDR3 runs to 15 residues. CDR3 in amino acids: CASARPQDSLETQYF. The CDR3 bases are TGTGCCAGCGCCCGACCACAGGACAGCTTGGAGACCCAGTACTTC.

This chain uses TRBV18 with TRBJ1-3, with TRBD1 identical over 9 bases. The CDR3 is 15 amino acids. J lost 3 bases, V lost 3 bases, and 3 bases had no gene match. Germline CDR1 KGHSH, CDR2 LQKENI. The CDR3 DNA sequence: TGTGCCAGCTCACCGGGGACAGGGATTGGAAACACCATATATTTT. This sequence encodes CASSPGTGIGNTIYF.

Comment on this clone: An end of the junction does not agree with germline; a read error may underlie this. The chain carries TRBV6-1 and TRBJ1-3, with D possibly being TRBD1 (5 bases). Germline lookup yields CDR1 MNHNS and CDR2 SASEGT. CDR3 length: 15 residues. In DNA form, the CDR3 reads TGTGCCAGCATTGAAGATGAGGCAGGGAGAAACACCATATATTTT. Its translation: CASIEDEAGRNTIYF.

CDR3 loop: CASSPPQGFAKNIQYF. The CDR3 DNA reads TGTGCCAGCAGCCCCCCACAGGGGTTCGCCAAAAACATTCAGTACTTC. V and J are TRBV7-9 and TRBJ2-4; TRBD1 agrees at 7 bases. J lost 1 base, V lost 5 bases, and 8 bases had no gene match. Germline V gives CDR1 SEHNR, CDR2 FQNEAQ (reference sequence). The CDR3 totals 16 residues.

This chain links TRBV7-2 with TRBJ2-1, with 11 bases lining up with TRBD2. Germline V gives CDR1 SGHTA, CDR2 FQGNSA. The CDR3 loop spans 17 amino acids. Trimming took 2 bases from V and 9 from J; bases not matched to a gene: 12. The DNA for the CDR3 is TGTGCCAGCAGCTTAAATACTAGCGGGAGTCGTGGCAGTGAGCAGTTCTTC. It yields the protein CASSLNTSGSRGSEQFF.